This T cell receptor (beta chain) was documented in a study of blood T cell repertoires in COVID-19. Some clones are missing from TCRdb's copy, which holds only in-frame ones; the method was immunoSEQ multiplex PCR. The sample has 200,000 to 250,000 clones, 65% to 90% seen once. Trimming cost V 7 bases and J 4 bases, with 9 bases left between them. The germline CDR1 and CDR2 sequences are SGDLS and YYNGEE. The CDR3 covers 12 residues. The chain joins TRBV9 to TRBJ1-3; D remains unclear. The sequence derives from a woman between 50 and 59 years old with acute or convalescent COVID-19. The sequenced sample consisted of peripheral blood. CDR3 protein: CASEAGGNTIYF. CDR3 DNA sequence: TGTGCCAGCGAGGCGGGGGGAAACACCATATATTTT.